Presented here are 11 T cell receptor beta chains from one specimen sequenced in a study of Tregs in tolerant kidney transplant recipients. Clones were read by immunoSEQ multiplex PCR, and TCRdb kept only the in-frame ones, dropping some. The repertoire consists of about 66,000 clones, with more than 90% occurring once and the leading ten covering approximately 11%. The sample here was CD8+ T cells from blood, taken before the transplant. These receptors all stem from a human donor who received a combined kidney and bone marrow transplant.

The chain employs TRBV18 and TRBJ1-1; D is unresolved. The germline V gene has CDR1 KGHSH and CDR2 LQKENI. V lost 3 bases and J lost 4, with 9 bases in between. The CDR3 runs to 13 residues. The CDR3 is CASSPGVGTEAFF. Written as DNA, the CDR3 is TGTGCCAGCTCACCGGGCGTGGGCACTGAAGCTTTCTTT.

The DNA of the CDR3 is TGCGCCAGCAGCCAAGATTTGTCAGTTCATCAGCCCCAGCATTTT. Its protein is CASSQDLSVHQPQHF. The genes are TRBV4-3 and TRBJ1-5; D remains ambiguous. CDR3 length equals 15 residues. Trimming left V 0 bases short and J 5 bases short, with 11 bases between. Germline-derived CDR1 and CDR2 are LGHNA and YSLEER.

The V and J genes are TRBV9 and TRBJ1-2, with D possibly TRBD1 on 6 matching bases. Germline-derived CDR1 and CDR2 are SGDLS and YYNGEE. The CDR3 loop spans 15 amino acids. Trimming left V 1 base short and J 7 bases short, with 17 bases between. The CDR3 DNA reads TGTGCCAGCAGCGTAAACAGGGAGATTGTAGGTGGCTACACCTTC. Translation gives CASSVNREIVGGYTF.

This chain connects TRBV9 to TRBJ2-7; a weak D match, TRBD1 (6 bases). Trimming took off 4 bases at V and 6 bases at J, with 17 bases between the two ends. CDR3 size: 14 residues. The germline CDR1 and CDR2 sequences are SGDLS and YYNGEE. The CDR3 bases are TGTGCCAGCAGCTCAGAAGGGGGTTCTTTCGAGCAGTACTTC. The encoded protein is CASSSEGGSFEQYF.

This rearrangement joins TRBV4-2 to TRBJ2-3; TRBD2 matches at 11 bases. The CDR3 runs 17 residues. Unmatched junction bases numbered 8, after V lost 4 bases and J lost 2 bases. From germline, CDR1 is LGHNA and CDR2 YNFKEQ. The DNA of the CDR3 is TGTGCCAGCAGCCCTATCATAGCGGGAGGGATCACAGATACGCAGTATTTT. Protein: CASSPIIAGGITDTQYF.

The chain couples TRBV9 to TRBJ2-3, with 8 bases aligning to TRBD1. Germline lookup yields CDR1 SGDLS and CDR2 YYNGEE. This CDR3 has 16 residues. V lost 1 base and J lost 2; bases outside the gene matches: 6. CDR3 in amino acids: CASSVWGTGDTDTQYF. In nucleotides, the CDR3 is TGTGCCAGCAGCGTATGGGGGACAGGTGACACAGATACGCAGTATTTT. The whole variable domain, remainder taken from reference TRBV9 and TRBJ2-3, is DSGVTQTPKHLITATGQRVTLRCSPRSGDLSVYWYQQSLDQGLQFLIQYYNGEERAKGNILERFSAQQFPDLHSELNLSSLELGDSALYFCASSVWGTGDTDTQYFGPGTRLTVL.

The rearrangement uses TRBV5-1 and TRBJ2-5, with TRBD2 matching 7 bases. CDR3 size: 14 residues. Trimming removed 2 bases from V and 1 base from J; junction bases left unmatched: 2. CDR1 SGHRS and CDR2 YFSETQ come from the germline V gene. The CDR3 loop reads CASSFGGTQETQYF. CDR3 nucleotides: TGCGCCAGCAGCTTCGGGGGGACCCAAGAGACCCAGTACTTC.

By share, this clone counts as large. The CDR3 DNA reads TGTGCCAGCAGTTTATTCGCGAGGGCCACTGAAGCTTTCTTT. Translating gives CASSLFARATEAFF. V is TRBV28 and J is TRBJ1-1; D is unclear. CDR1 is MDHEN and CDR2 is SYDVKM in the germline V gene. V gave up 1 base and J gave up 4 bases, with 10 bases separating them. The CDR3 has 14 residues.

This clone was picked up one time. V is TRBV11-3 and J is TRBJ2-7, with 7 bases that match TRBD2. Germline loops: CDR1 SGHNT, CDR2 YENEEA. The ends lost 1 base at V and 1 base at J; junction bases unmatched: 7. CDR3 length: 16 residues. CDR3 in DNA: TGTGCCAGCAGCTTAGTTGGCGGGAGTAGTTCCTACGAGCAGTACTTC. Its protein product is CASSLVGGSSSYEQYF.

Of note for this clone: Other DNA sequences in the sample encode the same CDR3. The CDR3 DNA reads TGTGCCAGCAGTCGGACAGGGTCGAATTCACCCCTCCACTTT. Protein sequence: CASSRTGSNSPLHF. The chain recombines TRBV2 with TRBJ1-6; the match to TRBD1 covers 8 bases. The J segment lost 7 bases and the V segment lost 5 bases, leaving 4 bases of the junction unmatched. Germline V gene data show CDR1 as SNHLY and CDR2 as FYNNEI. This CDR3 spans 14 amino acids.

This sequence joins TRBV2 and TRBJ1-2; 7 positions match TRBD1. Losses at the gene ends were 1 base for V and 6 bases for J; bases not matched to a gene: 5. This CDR3 spans 14 amino acids. Per germline, CDR1 SNHLY and CDR2 FYNNEI. CDR3 sequence (DNA): TGTGCCAGCAGTGAAGTCCGGGACAGCAATGGCTACACCTTC. Its protein is CASSEVRDSNGYTF.